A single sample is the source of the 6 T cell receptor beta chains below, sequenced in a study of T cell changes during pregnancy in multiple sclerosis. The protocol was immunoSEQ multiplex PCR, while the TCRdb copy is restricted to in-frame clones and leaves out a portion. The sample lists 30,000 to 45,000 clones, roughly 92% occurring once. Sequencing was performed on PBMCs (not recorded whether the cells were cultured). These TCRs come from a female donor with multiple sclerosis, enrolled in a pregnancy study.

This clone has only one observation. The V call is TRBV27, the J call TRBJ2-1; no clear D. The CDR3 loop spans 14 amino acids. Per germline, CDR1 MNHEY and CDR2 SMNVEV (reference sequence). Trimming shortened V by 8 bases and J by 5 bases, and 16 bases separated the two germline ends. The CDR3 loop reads CASATPRAHNEQFF. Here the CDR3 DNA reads TGTGCCAGCGCCACACCGAGAGCGCACAATGAGCAGTTCTTC.

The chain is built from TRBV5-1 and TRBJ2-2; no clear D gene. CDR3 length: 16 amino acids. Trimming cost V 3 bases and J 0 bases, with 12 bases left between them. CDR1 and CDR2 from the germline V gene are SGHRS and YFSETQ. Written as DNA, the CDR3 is TGCGCCAGCAGCTATCGCCGGGTTTCGAACACCGGGGAGCTGTTTTTT. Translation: CASSYRRVSNTGELFF.

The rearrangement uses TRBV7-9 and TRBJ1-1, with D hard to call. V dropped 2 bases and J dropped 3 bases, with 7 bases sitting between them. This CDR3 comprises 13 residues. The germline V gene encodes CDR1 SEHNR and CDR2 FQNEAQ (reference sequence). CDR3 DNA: TGTGCCAGCAGCTTAAAGGAATACACTGAAGCTTTCTTT. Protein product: CASSLKEYTEAFF.

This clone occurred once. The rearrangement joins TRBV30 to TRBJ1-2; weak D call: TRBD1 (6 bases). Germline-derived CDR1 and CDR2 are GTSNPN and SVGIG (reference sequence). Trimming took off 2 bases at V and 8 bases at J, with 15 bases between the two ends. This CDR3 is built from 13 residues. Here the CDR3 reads CAWSWAGVRGYTF. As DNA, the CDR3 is TGTGCCTGGAGTTGGGCAGGGGTGAGAGGCTACACCTTC.

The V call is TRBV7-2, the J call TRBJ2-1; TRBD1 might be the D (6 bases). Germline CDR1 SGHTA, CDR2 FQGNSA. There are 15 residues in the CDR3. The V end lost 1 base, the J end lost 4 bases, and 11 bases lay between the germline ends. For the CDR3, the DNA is TGTGCCAGCAGCTTAGGGGGGCAGGGGTACAATGAGCAGTTCTTC. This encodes CASSLGGQGYNEQFF. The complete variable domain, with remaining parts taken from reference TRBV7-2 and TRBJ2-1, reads GAGVSQSPSNKVTEKGKDVELRCDPISGHTALYWYRQSLGQGLEFLIYFQGNSAPDKSGLPSDRFSAERTGGSVSTLTIQRTQQEDSAVYLCASSLGGQGYNEQFFGPGTRLTVL.

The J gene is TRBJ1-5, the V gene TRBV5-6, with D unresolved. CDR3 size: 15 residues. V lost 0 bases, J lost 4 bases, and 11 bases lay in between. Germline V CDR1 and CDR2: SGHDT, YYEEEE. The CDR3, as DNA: TGTGCCAGCAGCTTGGCGCGTCAGACTAATCAGCCCCAGCATTTT. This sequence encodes CASSLARQTNQPQHF.